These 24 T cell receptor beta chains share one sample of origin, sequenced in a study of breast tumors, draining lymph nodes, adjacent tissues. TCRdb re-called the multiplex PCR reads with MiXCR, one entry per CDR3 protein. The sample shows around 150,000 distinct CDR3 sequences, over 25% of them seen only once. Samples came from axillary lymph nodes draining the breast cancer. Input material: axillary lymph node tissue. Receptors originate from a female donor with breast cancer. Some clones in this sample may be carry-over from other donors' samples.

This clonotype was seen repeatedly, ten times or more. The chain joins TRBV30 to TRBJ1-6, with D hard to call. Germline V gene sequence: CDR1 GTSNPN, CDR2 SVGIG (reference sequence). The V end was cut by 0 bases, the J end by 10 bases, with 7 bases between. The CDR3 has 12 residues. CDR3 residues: CAWSVNNSPLHF. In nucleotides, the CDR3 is TGTGCCTGGAGTGTAAACAACTCACCCCTCCACTTT.

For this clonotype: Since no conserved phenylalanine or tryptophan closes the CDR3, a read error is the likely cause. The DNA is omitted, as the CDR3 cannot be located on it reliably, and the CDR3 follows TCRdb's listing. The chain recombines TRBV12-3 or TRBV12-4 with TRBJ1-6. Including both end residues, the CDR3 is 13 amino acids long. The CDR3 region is CASSFTGGDPPHS.

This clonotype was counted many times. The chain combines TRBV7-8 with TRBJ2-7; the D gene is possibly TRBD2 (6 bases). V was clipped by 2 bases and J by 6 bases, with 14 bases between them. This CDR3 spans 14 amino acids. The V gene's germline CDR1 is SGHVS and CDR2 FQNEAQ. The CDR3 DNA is TGTGCCAGCAGCTTATTTGGGGGGTCGACCGAGCAGTACGTC. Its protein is CASSLFGGSTEQYV.

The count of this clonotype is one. The DNA for the CDR3 is TGTGCCAGCAGCGTAGGTGGGACAGAGACCCAGTACTTC. Translation gives CASSVGGTETQYF. The rearrangement joins TRBV9 to TRBJ2-5; D might be TRBD1 or TRBD2, each matching 5 bases. This CDR3 contains 13 residues. Germline CDR1 is SGDLS and CDR2 is YYNGEE. V was shortened by 0 bases and J by 4 bases, with 7 bases between the two germline ends. Based on the CDR3 plus reference TRBV9 and TRBJ2-5, the full variable domain is DSGVTQTPKHLITATGQRVTLRCSPRSGDLSVYWYQQSLDQGLQFLIQYYNGEERAKGNILERFSAQQFPDLHSELNLSSLELGDSALYFCASSVGGTETQYFGPGTRLLVL.

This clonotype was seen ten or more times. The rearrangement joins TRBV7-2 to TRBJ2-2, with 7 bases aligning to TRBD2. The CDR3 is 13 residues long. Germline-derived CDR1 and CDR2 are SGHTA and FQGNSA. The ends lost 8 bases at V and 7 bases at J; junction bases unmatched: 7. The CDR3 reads CASRRRGVGELFF. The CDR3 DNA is TGTGCCAGCCGCCGCCGGGGGGTCGGGGAGCTGTTTTTT.

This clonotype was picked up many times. CDR3 bases: TGTGCCAGCAGCCGTGGCAGGTCCTTCACAGATACGCAGTATTTT. Translated, it gives CASSRGRSFTDTQYF. J is TRBJ2-3 and V is TRBV3-1; D gene ambiguous. V lost 4 bases, J lost 2 bases, and 13 bases lay in between. The CDR3 sequence is 15 residues long. Germline lookup yields CDR1 LGHDT and CDR2 YNNKEL (reference sequence).

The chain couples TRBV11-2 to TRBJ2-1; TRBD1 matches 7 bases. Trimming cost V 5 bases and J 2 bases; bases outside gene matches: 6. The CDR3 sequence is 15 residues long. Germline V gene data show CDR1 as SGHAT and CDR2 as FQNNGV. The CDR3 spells CASSEGQRTYNEQFF. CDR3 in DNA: TGTGCCAGCAGCGAGGGACAGCGAACCTACAATGAGCAGTTCTTC.

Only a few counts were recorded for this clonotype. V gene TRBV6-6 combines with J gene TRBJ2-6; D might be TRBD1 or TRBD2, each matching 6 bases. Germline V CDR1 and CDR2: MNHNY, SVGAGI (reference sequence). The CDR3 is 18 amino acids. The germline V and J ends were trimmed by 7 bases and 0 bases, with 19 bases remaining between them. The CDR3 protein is CASNLLRGALSGANVLTF. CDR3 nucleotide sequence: TGTGCCAGCAATCTATTAAGGGGGGCCCTCTCTGGGGCCAACGTCCTGACTTTC.

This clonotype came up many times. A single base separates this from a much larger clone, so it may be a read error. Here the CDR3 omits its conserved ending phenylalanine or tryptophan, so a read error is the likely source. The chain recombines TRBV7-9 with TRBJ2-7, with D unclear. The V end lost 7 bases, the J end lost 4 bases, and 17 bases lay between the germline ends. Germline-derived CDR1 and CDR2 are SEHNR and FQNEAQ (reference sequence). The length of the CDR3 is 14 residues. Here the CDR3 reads CASNYPPQTYEQYL. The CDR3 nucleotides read TGTGCCAGCAACTACCCCCCGCAGACTTACGAGCAGTACCTC.

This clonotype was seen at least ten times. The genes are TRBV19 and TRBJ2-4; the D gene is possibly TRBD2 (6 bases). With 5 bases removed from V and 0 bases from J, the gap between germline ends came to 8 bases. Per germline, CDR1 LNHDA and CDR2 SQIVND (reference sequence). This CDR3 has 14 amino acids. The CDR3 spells CASSWEVAKNIQYF. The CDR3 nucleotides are TGTGCCAGTAGTTGGGAGGTAGCCAAAAACATTCAGTACTTC.

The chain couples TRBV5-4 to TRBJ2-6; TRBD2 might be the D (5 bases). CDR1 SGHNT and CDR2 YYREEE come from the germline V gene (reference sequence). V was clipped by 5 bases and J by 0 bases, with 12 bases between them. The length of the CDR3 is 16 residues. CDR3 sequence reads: CASRPVGSSGANVLTF. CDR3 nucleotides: TGTGCCAGCAGACCCGTAGGGAGCTCTGGGGCCAACGTCCTGACTTTC.

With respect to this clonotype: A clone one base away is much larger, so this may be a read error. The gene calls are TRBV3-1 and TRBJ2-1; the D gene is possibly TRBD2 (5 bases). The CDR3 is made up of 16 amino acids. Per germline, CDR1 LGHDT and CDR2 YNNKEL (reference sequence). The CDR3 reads CAGSHPGVSSYNEQFF. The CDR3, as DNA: TGTGCCGGCAGCCACCCCGGGGTTAGCTCCTACAATGAGCAGTTCTTC.

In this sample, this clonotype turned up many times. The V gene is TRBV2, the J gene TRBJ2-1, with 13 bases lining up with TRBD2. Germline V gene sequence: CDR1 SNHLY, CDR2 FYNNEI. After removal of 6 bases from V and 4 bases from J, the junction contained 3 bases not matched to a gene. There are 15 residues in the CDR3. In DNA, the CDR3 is TGTGCCAGCAGGAGACTAGCGGGGGGATACAATGAGCAGTTCTTC. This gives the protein CASRRLAGGYNEQFF.

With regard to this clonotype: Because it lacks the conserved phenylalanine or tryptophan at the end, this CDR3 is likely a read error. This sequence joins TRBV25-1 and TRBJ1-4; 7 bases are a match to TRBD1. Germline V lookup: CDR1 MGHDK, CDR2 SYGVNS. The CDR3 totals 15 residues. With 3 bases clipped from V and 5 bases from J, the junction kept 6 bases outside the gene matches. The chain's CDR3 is CASSDHGQVNEKLFS. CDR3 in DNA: TGTGCCAGCAGTGATCACGGACAGGTGAATGAAAAACTGTTTTCT.

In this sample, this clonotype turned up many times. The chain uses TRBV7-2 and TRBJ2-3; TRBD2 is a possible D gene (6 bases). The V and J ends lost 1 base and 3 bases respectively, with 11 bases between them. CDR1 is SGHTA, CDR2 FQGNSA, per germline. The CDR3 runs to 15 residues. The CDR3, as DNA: TGTGCCAGCAGCTTAGTGGGGGGTCGGACAGATACGCAGTATTTT. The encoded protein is CASSLVGGRTDTQYF.

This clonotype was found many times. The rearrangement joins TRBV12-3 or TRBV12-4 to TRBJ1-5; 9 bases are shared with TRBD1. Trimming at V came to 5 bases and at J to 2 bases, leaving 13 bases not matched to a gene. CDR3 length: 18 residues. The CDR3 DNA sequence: TGTGCCAGCAGTCCATTCTTCAGGACAGGGGAGGGCAATCAGCCCCAGCATTTT. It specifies CASSPFFRTGEGNQPQHF.

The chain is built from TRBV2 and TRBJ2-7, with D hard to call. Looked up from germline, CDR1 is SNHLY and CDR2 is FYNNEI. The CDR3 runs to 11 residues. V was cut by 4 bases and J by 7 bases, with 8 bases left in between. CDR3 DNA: TGTGCCAGCAGTGGGTGGAATGAGCAGTACGTC. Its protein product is CASSGWNEQYV.

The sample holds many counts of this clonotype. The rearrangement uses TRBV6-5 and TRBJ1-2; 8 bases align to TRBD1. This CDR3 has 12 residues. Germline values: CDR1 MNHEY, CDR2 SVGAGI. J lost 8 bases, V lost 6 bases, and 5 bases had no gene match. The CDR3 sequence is CASSQQGGGYTF. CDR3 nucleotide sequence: TGTGCCAGCAGCCAACAGGGGGGAGGCTACACCTTC.

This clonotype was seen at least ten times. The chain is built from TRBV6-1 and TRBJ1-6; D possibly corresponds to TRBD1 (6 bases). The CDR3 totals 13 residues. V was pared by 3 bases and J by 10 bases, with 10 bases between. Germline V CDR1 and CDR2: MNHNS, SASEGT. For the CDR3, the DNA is TGTGCCAGCAGTGAGACAGGACGCTCACCCCTCCACTTT. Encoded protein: CASSETGRSPLHF.

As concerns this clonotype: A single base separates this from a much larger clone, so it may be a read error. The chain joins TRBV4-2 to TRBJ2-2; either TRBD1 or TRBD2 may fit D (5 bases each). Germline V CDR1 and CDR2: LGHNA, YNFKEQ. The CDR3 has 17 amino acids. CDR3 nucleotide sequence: TGTGCCAACAGCCAAGACCCCGGGGCCCCGAACACCGGGGAGCTGTTTTTT. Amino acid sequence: CANSQDPGAPNTGELFF.

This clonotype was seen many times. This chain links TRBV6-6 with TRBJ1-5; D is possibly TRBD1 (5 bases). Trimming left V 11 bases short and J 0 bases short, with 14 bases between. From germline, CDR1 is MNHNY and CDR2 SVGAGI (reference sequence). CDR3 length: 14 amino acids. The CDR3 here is CAGAAVDSNQPQHF. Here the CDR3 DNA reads TGTGCCGGGGCGGCGGTGGATAGCAATCAGCCCCAGCATTTT.

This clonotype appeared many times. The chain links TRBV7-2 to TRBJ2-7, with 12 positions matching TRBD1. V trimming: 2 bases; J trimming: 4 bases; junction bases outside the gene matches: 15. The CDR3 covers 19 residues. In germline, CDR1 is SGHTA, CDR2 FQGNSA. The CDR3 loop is CASSLHSGTGGIRLYEQYV. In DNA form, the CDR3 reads TGTGCCAGCAGCTTACACTCCGGGACAGGGGGCATTCGCCTATACGAGCAGTACGTC.

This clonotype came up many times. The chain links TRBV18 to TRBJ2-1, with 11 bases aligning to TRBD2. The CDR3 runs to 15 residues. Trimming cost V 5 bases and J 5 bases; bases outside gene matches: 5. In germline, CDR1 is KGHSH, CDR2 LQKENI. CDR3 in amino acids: CASSSLTSGNNEQFF. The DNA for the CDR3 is TGTGCCAGCTCATCGCTGACTAGCGGGAACAATGAGCAGTTCTTC. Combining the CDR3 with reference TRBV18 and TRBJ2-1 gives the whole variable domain NAGVMQNPRHLVRRRGQEARLRCSPMKGHSHVYWYRQLPEEGLKFMVYLQKENIIDESGMPKERFSAEFPKEGPSILRIQQVVRGDSAAYFCASSSLTSGNNEQFFGPGTRLTVL.

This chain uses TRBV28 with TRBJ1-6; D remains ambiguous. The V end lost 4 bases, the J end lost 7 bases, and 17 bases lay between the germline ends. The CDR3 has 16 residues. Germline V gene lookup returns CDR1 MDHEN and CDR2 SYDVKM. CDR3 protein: CASSSLRTGRNSPLHF. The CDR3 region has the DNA TGTGCCAGCAGTTCACTAAGGACGGGGAGGAATTCACCCCTCCACTTT.